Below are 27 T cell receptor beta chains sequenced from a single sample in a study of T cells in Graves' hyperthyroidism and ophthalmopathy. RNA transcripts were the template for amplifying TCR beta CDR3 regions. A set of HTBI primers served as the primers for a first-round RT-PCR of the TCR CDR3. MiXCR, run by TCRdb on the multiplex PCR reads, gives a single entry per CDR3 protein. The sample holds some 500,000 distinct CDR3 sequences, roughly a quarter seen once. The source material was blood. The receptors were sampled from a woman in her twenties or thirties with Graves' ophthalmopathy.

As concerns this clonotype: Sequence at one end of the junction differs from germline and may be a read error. The CDR3 DNA reads as TGTGCCTGGAGTGCCCCGGGGGGGAGCAGCATTCAGCCCCAGCATTTT. It translates to CAWSAPGGSSIQPQHF. This rearrangement joins TRBV30 to TRBJ1-5; TRBD1 might be the D (5 bases). Germline V gene data show CDR1 as GTSNPN and CDR2 as SVGIG (reference sequence). This CDR3 region has 16 residues.

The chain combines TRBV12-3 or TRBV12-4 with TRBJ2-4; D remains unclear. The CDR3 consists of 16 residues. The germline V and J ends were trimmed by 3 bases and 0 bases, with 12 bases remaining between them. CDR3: CASSLLMGRAKNIQYF. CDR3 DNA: TGTGCCAGCAGTTTGTTAATGGGTCGAGCCAAAAACATTCAGTACTTC.

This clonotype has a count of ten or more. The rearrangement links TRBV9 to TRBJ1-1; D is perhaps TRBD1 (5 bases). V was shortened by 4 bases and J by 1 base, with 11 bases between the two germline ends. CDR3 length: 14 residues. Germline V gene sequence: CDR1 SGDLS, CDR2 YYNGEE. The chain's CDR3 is CASSPRTTNTEAFF. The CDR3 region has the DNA TGTGCCAGCAGCCCGCGGACAACGAACACTGAAGCTTTCTTT.

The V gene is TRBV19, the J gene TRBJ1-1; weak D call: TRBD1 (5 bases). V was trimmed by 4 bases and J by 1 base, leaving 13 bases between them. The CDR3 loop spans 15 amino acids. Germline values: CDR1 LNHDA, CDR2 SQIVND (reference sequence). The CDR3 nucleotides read TGTGCCAGTAGTACCGCAGGGTTATCGAACACTGAAGCTTTCTTT. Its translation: CASSTAGLSNTEAFF.

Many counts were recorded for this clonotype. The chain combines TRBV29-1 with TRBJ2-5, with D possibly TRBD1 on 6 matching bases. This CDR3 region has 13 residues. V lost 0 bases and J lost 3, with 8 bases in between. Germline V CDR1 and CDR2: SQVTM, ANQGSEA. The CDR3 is CSVEEGAEETQYF. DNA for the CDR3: TGCAGCGTTGAAGAGGGGGCCGAAGAGACCCAGTACTTC.

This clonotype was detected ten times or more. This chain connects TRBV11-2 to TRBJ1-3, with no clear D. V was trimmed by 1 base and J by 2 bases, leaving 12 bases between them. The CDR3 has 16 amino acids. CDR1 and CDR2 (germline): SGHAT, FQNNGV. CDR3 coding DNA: TGTGCCAGCAGCTTAGGGGGAGGCGGGGCTGGAAACACCATATATTTT. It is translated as CASSLGGGGAGNTIYF.

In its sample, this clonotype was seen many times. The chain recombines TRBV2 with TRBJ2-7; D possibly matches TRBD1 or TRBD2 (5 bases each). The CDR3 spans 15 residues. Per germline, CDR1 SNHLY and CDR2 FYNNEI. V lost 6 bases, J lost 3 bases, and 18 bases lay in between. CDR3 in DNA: TGTGCCAGCAGGAAAAACCCGGGACCGAACTACGAGCAGTACTTC. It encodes CASRKNPGPNYEQYF.

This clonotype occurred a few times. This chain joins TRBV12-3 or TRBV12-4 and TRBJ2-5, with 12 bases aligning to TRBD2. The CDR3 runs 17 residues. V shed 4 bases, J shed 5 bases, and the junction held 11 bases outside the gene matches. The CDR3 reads CASSSPSGGEDVETQYF. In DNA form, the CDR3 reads TGTGCCAGCAGTTCTCCTAGCGGGGGGGAGGATGTGGAGACCCAGTACTTC.

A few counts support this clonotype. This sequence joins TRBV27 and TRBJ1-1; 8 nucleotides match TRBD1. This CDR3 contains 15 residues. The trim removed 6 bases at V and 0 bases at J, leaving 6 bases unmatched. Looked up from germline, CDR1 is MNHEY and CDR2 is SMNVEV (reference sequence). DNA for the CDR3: TGTGCCAGCAGGATCGACAGGGGTGTGAACACTGAAGCTTTCTTT. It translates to CASRIDRGVNTEAFF.

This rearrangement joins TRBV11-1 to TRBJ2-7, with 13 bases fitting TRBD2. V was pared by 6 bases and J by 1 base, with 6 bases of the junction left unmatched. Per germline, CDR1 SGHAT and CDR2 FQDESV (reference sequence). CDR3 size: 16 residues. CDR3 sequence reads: CASSGLAGVPSYEQYF. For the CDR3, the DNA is TGTGCCAGCAGTGGACTAGCGGGGGTTCCGTCCTACGAGCAGTACTTC.

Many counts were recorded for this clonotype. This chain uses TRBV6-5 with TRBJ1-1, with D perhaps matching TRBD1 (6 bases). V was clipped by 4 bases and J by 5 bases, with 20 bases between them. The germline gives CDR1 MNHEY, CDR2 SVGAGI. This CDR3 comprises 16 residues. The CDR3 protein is CASSSHNGIRGTEAFF. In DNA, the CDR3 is TGTGCCAGCAGTTCACACAACGGAATCAGGGGAACTGAAGCTTTCTTT.

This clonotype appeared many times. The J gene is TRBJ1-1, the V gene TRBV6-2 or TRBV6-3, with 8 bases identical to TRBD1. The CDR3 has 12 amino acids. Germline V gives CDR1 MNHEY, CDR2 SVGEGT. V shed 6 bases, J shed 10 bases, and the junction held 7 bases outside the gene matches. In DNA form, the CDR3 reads TGTGCCAGCAGCTGGTCGGACAGGGTAGCTTTCTTT. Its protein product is CASSWSDRVAFF.

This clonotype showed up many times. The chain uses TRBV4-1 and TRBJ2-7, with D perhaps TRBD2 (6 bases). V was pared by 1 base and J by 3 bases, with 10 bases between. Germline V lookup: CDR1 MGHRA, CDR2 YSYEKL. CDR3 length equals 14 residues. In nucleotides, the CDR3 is TGCGCCAGCAGCCAAGCGACGGACTACTACGAGCAGTACTTC. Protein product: CASSQATDYYEQYF.

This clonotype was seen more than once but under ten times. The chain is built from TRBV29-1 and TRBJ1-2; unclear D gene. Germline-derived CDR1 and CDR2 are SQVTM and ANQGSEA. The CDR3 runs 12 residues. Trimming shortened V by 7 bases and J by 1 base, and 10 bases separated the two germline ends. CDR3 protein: CSADPFNYGYTF. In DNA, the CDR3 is TGCAGCGCCGACCCCTTTAACTATGGCTACACCTTC. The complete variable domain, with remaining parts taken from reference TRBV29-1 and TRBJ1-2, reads SAVISQKPSRDICQRGTSLTIQCQVDSQVTMMFWYRQQPGQSLTLIATANQGSEATYESGFVIDKFPISRPNLTFSTLTVSNMSPEDSSIYLCSADPFNYGYTFGSGTRLTVV.

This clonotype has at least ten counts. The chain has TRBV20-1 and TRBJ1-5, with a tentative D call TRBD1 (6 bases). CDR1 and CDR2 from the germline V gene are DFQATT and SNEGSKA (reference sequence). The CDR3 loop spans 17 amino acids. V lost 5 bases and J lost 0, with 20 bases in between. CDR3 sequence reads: CSAPRASPQGSNQPQHF. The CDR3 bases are TGCAGTGCTCCCAGAGCGAGCCCACAGGGTAGCAATCAGCCCCAGCATTTT.

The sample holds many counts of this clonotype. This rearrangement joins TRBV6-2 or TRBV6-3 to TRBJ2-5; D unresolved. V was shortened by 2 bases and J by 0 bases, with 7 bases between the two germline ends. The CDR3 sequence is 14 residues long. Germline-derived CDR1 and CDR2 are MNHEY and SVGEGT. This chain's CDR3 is CASSYRSDQETQYF. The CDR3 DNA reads TGTGCCAGCAGTTACCGCAGCGACCAAGAGACCCAGTACTTC.

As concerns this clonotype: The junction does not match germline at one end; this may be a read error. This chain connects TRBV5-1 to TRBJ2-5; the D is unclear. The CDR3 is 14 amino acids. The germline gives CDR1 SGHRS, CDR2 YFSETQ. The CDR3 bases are TGCGCCATCAGCCCCCCCGGCCGCCAGGAGACCCAGTACTTC. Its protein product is CAISPPGRQETQYF.

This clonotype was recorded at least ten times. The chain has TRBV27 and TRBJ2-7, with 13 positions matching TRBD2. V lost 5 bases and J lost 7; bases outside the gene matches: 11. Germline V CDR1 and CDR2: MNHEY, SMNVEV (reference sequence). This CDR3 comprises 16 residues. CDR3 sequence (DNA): TGTGCCAGCAGTCGCCCCGGGACTAGCGGGGACCTGGAGCAGTACTTC. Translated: CASSRPGTSGDLEQYF.

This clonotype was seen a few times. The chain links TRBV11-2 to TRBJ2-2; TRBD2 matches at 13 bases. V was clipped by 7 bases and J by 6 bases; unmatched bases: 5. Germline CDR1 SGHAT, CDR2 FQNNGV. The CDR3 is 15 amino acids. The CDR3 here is CASINGLAGAGELFF. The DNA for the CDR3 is TGTGCCAGCATCAATGGACTAGCGGGAGCCGGGGAGCTGTTTTTT.

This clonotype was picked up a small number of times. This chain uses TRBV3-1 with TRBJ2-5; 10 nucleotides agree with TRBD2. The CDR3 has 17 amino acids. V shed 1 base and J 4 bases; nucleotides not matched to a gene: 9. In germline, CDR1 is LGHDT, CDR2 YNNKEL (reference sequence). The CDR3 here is CASSQVTPAGGRETQYF. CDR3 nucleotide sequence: TGTGCCAGCAGCCAAGTGACTCCAGCGGGGGGGCGAGAGACCCAGTACTTC.

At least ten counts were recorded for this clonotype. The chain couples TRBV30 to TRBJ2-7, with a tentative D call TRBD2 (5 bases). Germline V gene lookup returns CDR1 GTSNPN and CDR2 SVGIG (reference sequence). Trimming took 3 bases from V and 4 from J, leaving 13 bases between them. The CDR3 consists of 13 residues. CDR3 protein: CAWRTLAGYEQYF. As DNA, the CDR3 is TGTGCCTGGAGGACCCTCGCGGGTTACGAGCAGTACTTC.

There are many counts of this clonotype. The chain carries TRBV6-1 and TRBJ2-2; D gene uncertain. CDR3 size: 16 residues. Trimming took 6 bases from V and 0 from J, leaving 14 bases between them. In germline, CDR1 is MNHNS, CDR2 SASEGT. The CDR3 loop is CASRLAYQSNTGELFF. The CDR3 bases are TGTGCCAGCAGGCTCGCCTATCAATCGAACACCGGGGAGCTGTTTTTT.

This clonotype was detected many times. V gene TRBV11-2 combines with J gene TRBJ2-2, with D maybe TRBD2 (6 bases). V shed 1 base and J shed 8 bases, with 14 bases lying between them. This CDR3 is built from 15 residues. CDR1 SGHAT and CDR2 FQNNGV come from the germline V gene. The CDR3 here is CASSLVLGGAGELFF. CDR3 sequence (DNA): TGTGCCAGCAGCTTAGTCTTGGGGGGAGCGGGGGAGCTGTTTTTT.

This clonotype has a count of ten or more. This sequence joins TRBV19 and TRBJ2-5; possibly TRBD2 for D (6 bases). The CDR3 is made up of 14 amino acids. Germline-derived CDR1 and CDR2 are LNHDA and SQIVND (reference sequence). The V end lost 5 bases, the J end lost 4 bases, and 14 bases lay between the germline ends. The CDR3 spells CASSHRTGVETQYF. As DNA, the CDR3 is TGTGCCAGTAGTCACCGGACGGGGGTAGAGACCCAGTACTTC.

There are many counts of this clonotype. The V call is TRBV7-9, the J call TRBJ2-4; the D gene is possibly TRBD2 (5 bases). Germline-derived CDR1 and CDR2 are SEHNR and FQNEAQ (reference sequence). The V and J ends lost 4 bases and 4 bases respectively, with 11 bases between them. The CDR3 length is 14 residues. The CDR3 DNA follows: TGTGCCAGCAGCTCACAGTGGGAGAAAAACATTCAGTACTTC. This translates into CASSSQWEKNIQYF.

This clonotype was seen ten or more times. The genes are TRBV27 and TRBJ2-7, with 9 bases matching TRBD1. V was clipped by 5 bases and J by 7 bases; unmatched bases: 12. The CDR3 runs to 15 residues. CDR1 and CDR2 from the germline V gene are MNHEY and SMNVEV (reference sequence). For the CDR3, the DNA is TGTGCCAGCAGTCCCCGGGACAGGGCTGTGTTGGAGCAGTACTTC. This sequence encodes CASSPRDRAVLEQYF.

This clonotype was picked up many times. The CDR3 sequence is CSAGGTGKSGYGYTF. The DNA of the CDR3 is TGCAGTGCTGGGGGGACAGGGAAGTCGGGCTATGGCTACACCTTC. The chain is built from TRBV20-1 and TRBJ1-2; the match to TRBD1 covers 9 bases. Trimming removed 5 bases from V and 4 bases from J; junction bases left unmatched: 11. The CDR3 has 15 amino acids. Germline V lookup: CDR1 DFQATT, CDR2 SNEGSKA (reference sequence).